The 2 T cell receptor beta chains listed next were all sequenced from one sample in a study of blood T cell repertoires in COVID-19. Some clones are missing from TCRdb's copy, which holds only in-frame ones; the method was immunoSEQ multiplex PCR. The repertoire has approximately 260,000 clones, roughly 82% of them found once; the top ten carry nearly 5%. The specimen was peripheral blood. The origin of the receptors is an elderly woman with active or convalescent COVID-19.

The chain combines TRBV4-1 with TRBJ1-5; TRBD1 aligns across 8 bases. V gave up 0 bases and J gave up 3 bases; unmatched junction bases: 4. This CDR3 is 16 amino acids long. The germline CDR1 and CDR2 sequences are MGHRA and YSYEKL. The CDR3: CASSQDRTGTNQPQHF. The CDR3 bases are TGCGCCAGCAGCCAAGATCGGACAGGGACCAATCAGCCCCAGCATTTT.

This sequence joins TRBV11-2 and TRBJ1-2, with 10 bases fitting TRBD1. The V gene end was trimmed by 5 bases and the J gene end by 3 bases; junction bases not matched to a gene: 12. From germline, CDR1 is SGHAT and CDR2 FQNNGV. The CDR3 runs 17 residues. The CDR3 coding sequence is TGTGCCAGCAGCCTGTCCCGGGACAGGGGCCTAGACTATGGCTACACCTTC. Protein: CASSLSRDRGLDYGYTF.